This record covers a single T cell receptor beta chain. No antigen is known for it. One base away there is no much larger clone; base qualities are not given. TCR CDR3 regions were amplified from genomic DNA by multiplex PCR using the deep immunoSEQ assay. Extracted genomic DNA from each cell subset was distributed evenly across all wells of several immunoSEQ 96-well plates, and each plate was treated as a replicate. For sorted subsets, 200 to 250 ng of genomic DNA, equivalent to roughly 33,000 T cell genomes, went into each replicate PCR. Purified libraries were quantified with a Qubit 3.0 fluorometer, sized on a Bioanalyzer 2100, and re-quantified with the KAPA Library Quantification kit. Every immunoSEQ 96-well plate was sequenced on a dedicated single-read 150-cycle Illumina NextSeq 550 flow cell. For the original study's pipeline: Because the immunoSEQ output included only junctional sequences and no quality scores, the filtering could not be the same as the filtering used for full-length reads. Sequences were annotated with PyIR, a Python wrapper for IgBLAST v1.9, using IMGT germline references to assign V/J genes and CDR3. Reads were filtered out if the reads had weak V/J assignments (E-value above 1e-6), no CDR3, stop codons, out-of-frame junctions, or ambiguous translated residues. V3J clonotypes were defined as sequences sharing the same inferred V gene, J gene, and CDR3 amino acid sequence. The percentage overlap between two repertoires was calculated by dividing the number of shared unique clonotypes by the size of the smaller repertoire. Three approaches were used to assess repertoire richness: RTK rarefaction, the Chao1 estimator, and Recon v2.1 estimates of unobserved clonotypes. Generation probabilities for all TCRbeta clonotypes obtained by the gDNA method from a handful of donors were computed using OLGA. TCRdb re-hosts the immuneACCESS table, in-frame sequences only. Its copies lack some clones; in the studies checked, an unresolved V gene accounts for under half of them, and the cause for the rest is not known. Clonal size and the V and J genes are those of that table, whereas D and trimming came from the DNA. Across this sample there are fewer than 1 million clones, with 90% to 98% seen only once. The biggest ten clones account for around 0.21% of the sample.

V and J are trimmed by 6 bases and 1 base, and the gene matches miss 1 base of the junction. CDR3 length: 13 amino acids, cysteine to phenylalanine. CDR3 DNA is the only sequence kept; it has 39 bases, read in frame from the first base. Looking up the germline V gene (reference sequence) yields CDR1 SEHNR and CDR2 FQNEAQ. These data originate in a study of shared clonotypes between healthy human individuals (dated by TCRdb to 2019 to 2021). Turning to the overall study: Three men and a couple of women, aged 18 to 49 years, made up the cohort. For each donor, CD4 naive and CD4 memory were each run on three plates, CD8 naive on two plates, and CD8 memory on one plate. To estimate repertoire size and how much clonotype sharing occurs between individuals, the study deeply sequenced the blood TCR repertoires of roughly 5 healthy adults. To increase sequencing depth and limit assay-specific biases, TCR repertoire library preparation and sequencing were carried out by different laboratories using diverse techniques. Leukapheresis yielded between about 0.9 and 9 billion PBMCs per donor.

Summary of the overall study and its limitations: Even with the large sequencing depth, rarefaction of the sorted-subset datasets indicated that sequencing was incomplete. Based on pairwise subsampling, the degree of clonotype sharing among donors was expected to be affected by sequencing depth. The small number of donors limited the genetic and exposure-history diversity represented. When a few donors were compared, the shared fraction of clonotypes was around 5% for naive CD4, less than 4% for naive CD8, 2.3% for memory CD4, and under 0.5% for memory CD8. Naive subsets generally had larger estimated clonotype richness than memory subsets. Higher generation probabilities were observed for clonotypes shared by all four sorted-subset donors than for non-shared clonotypes. Sampling was restricted to blood, and TCR repertoires in tissue are likely to differ from TCR repertoires in blood.

CD8 naive samples consisted of CD45RO-negative cells that were positively selected for CCR7, yielding a CD45RA+CCR7+ population without TemRA cells. Donors were healthy HIV-negative adults with no recently reported acute infections or vaccinations. Only Caucasian adults living in Nashville, Tennessee, USA were represented among the donors. Blood was obtained by leukapheresis, after which PBMCs were separated by Ficoll-Histopaque density gradient centrifugation and cryopreserved in liquid nitrogen vapor phase. Analytical flow cytometry was used to check the purity and quantity of each magnetically sorted T cell population. Genomic DNA was isolated from each sorted fraction and quantified by UV absorbance on a Nanodrop 2000c.

This clonotype was sampled from a young man in good health. The sequenced sample was naive CD8+ T cells sorted from blood. The cell subset or site label here, explained by the study, means: CD45RA+CCR7+. The chain is made from TRBV7-9 and TRBJ2-7, with 9 bases aligning to TRBD1. The encoded CDR3 is CASRDRGSYEQYF. The DNA sequence reads TGTGCCAGCAGGGACAGGGGTTCCTACGAGCAGTACTTC.